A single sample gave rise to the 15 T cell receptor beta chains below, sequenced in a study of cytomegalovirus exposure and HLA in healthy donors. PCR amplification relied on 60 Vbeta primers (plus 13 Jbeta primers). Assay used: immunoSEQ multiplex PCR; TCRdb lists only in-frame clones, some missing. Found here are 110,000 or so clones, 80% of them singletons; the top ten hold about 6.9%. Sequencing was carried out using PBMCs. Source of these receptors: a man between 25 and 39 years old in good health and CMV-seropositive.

The CDR3 DNA reads TGCGCCAGCAGCAGAATAGGCGGGGTTATGGATGAGCAGTTCTTC. Translation: CASSRIGGVMDEQFF. The chain recombines TRBV5-1 with TRBJ2-1; D perhaps matches TRBD2 (6 bases). This CDR3 comprises 15 residues. Germline V CDR1 and CDR2: SGHRS, YFSETQ. V was cut by 4 bases and J by 8 bases, with 19 bases left in between.

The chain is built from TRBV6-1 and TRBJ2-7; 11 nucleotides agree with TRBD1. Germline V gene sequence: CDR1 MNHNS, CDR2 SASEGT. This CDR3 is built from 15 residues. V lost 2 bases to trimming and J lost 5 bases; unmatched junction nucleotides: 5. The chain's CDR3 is CASSELDRGRDEQYF. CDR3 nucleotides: TGTGCCAGCAGTGAACTGGACAGGGGGCGCGACGAGCAGTACTTC.

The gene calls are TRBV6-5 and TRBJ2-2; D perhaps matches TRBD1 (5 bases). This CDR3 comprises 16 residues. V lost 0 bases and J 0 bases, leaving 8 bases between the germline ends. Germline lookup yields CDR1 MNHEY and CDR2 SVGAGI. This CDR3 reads CASSYSSTANTGELFF. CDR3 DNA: TGTGCCAGCAGTTACTCCTCGACAGCGAACACCGGGGAGCTGTTTTTT.

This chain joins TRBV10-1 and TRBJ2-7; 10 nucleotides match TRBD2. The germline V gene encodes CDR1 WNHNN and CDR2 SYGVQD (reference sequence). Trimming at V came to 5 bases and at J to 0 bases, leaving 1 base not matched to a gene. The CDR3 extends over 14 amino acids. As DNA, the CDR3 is TGCGCCAGCAGTCTAGCGGGGGACTCCTACGAGCAGTACTTC. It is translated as CASSLAGDSYEQYF.

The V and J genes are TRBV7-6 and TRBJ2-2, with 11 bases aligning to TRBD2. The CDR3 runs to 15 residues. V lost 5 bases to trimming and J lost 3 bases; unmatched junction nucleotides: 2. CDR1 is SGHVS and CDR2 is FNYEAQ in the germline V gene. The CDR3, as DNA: TGTGCCAGCAGCACTAGCGGGGGCTACACCGGGGAGCTGTTTTTT. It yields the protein CASSTSGGYTGELFF.

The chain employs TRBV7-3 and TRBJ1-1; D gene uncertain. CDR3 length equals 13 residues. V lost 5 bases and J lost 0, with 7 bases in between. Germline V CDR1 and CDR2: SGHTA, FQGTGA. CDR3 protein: CASSIDMNTEAFF. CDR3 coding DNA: TGTGCCAGCAGCATAGATATGAACACTGAAGCTTTCTTT. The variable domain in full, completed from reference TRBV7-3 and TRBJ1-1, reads GAGVSQTPSNKVTEKGKYVELRCDPISGHTALYWYRQSLGQGPEFLIYFQGTGAADDSGLPNDRFFAVRPEGSVSTLKIQRTERGDSAVYLCASSIDMNTEAFFGQGTRLTVV.

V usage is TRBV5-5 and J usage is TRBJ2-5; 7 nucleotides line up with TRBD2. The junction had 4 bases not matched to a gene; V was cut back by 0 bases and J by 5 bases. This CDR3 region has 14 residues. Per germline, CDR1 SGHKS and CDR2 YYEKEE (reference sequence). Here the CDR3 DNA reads TGTGCCAGCAGCTTGGGGGGGGGTACGGAGACCCAGTACTTC. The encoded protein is CASSLGGGTETQYF.

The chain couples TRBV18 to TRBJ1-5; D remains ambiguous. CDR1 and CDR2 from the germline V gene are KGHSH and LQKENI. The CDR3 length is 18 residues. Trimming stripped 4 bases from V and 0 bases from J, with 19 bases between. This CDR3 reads CASSQLGRGSDSNQPQHF. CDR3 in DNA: TGTGCCAGCTCACAACTAGGTCGGGGATCCGATAGCAATCAGCCCCAGCATTTT.

CDR3 region: CASTPDPVGPYEQYF. CDR3 DNA sequence: TGTGCCAGCACCCCCGACCCAGTGGGGCCGTACGAGCAGTACTTC. The chain recombines TRBV5-4 with TRBJ2-5, with D tentatively TRBD1 (5 bases). Matching the DNA end better, TRBJ2-7 makes the J call doubtful. The V gene's germline CDR1 is SGHNT and CDR2 YYREEE (reference sequence). The CDR3 length is 15 residues.

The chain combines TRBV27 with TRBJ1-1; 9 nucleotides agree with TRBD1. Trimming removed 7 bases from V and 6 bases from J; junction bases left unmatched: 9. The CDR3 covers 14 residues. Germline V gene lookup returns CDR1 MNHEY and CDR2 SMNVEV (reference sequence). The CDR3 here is CASTPDTGGPEAFF. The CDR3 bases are TGTGCCAGCACTCCTGATACAGGGGGCCCTGAAGCTTTCTTT.

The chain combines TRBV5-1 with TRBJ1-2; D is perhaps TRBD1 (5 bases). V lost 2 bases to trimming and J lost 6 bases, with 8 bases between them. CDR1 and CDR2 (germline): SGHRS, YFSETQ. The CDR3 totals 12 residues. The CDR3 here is CASSFQGNGYTF. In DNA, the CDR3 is TGCGCCAGCAGCTTCCAGGGCAATGGCTACACCTTC.

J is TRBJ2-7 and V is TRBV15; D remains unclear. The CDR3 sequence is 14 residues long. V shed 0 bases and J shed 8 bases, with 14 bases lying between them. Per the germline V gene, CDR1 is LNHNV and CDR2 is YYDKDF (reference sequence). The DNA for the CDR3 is TGTGCCACCAGCAGAGATCTCGACTCCTCGAAGCAGTACTTC. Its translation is CATSRDLDSSKQYF.

CDR3 loop: CASSKTSGGSSYEQYF. CDR3 bases: TGTGCCAGCAGCAAGACTAGCGGGGGCAGCTCCTACGAGCAGTACTTC. The chain joins TRBV11-1 to TRBJ2-7; 12 positions agree with TRBD2. CDR1 is SGHAT and CDR2 is FQDESV in the germline V gene (reference sequence). V shed 5 bases and J 0 bases; nucleotides not matched to a gene: 5. The CDR3 spans 16 residues.

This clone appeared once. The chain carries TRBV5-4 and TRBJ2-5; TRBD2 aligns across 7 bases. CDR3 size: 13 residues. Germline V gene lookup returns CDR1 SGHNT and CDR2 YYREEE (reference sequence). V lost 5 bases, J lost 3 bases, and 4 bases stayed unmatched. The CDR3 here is CASRPSGEETQYF. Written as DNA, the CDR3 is TGTGCCAGCAGGCCCAGCGGGGAAGAGACCCAGTACTTC. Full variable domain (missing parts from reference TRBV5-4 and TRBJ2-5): ETGVTQSPTHLIKTRGQQVTLRCSSQSGHNTVSWYQQALGQGPQFIFQYYREEENGRGNFPPRFSGLQFPNYSSELNVNALELDDSALYLCASRPSGEETQYFGPGTRLLVL.

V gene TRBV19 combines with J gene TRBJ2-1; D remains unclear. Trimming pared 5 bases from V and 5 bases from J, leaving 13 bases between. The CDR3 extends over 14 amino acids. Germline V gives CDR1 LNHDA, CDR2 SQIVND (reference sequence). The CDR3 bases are TGTGCCAGTAGTGTCCCGCTAGAAAACAATGAGCAGTTCTTC. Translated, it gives CASSVPLENNEQFF. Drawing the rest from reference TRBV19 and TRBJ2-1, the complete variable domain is DGGITQSPKYLFRKEGQNVTLSCEQNLNHDAMYWYRQDPGQGLRLIYYSQIVNDFQKGDIAEGYSVSREKKESFPLTVTSAQKNPTAFYLCASSVPLENNEQFFGPGTRLTVL.